This note documents a single TCR beta chain sequence. Its antigen specificity is not known. Qualities for individual bases were not recorded, and no much larger clone is one base off. The immunoSEQ Assay, a bias-controlled multiplex PCR, was used to amplify TCRbeta CDR3 regions from genomic DNA. The authors' analysis ran thus. Nucleated cell counts per sample were estimated from amplification of reference gene primers within the assay. To quantify the absolute abundance of each unique TCRbeta CDR3 rearrangement, sequence reads were collapsed and filtered. For each sample, productive Simpson clonality was calculated as the square root of Simpson's diversity index across productive rearrangements. TCRdb carries this immuneACCESS record with in-frame sequences only. Its versions omit some clonotypes, under half of them owing to an unresolved V gene in the studies checked, with the rest unexplained. V and J calls and clone size follow that table, whereas D and trimming were derived from the DNA. Across this sample there are 180,000 or so clones, with 80% seen only once. The ten largest account for about 15% of the sample.

This entry comes from a study of blood T cell repertoires in COVID-19 (TCRdb year 2020). In terms of the full investigation: Collaborator samples came from the United States, Italy and Spain and covered acute and convalescent phases of COVID-19. The repertoires were made available in a free public database intended to serve as a resource for research on the immune response to SARS-CoV-2. Samples came from the ongoing ImmuneRACE study (first 160 participants) plus 1,254 subjects from 6 global collaborators. Subjects who had been exposed to COVID-19, were actively infected with it, or had recovered from it provided the deeply sampled blood TCRbeta repertoires that made up the dataset. Where HLA class I and class II types were available, the types were taken from metadata supplied by the sample provider, not from assay-based typing. The material from the prospective study consisted of cDNA or gDNA derived from T cells, B-cell-depleted T cells, or PBMCs. Sample metadata almost always included a de-identified subject ID, COVID-19 status, age in years and sex. General conclusions and limits of the study: The quantity of clinical and demographic metadata differed by source and by participant and was supplied without curation.

Enrolling through a virtual design, the prospective study's participants ranged in age from about 18 to 89 years and lived across roughly 23 United States geographic areas. In the prospective study, participants were assigned to cohorts based on the clinical history participants reported in a screening survey and a study questionnaire. A participant counted as exposed if, within 2 weeks of entering the study, that participant had been in contact with someone who had a PCR-confirmed or clinician-diagnosed COVID-19 case. In the prospective study, whole blood, serum and a nasopharyngeal or oropharyngeal swab were collected from each participant by mobile phlebotomists. Participants in the prospective study had the option to provide additional blood draws and questionnaires over an approximately two-month period. Blood samples from the prospective study were shipped frozen or at room temperature prior to DNA extraction.

From the cysteine up to the phenylalanine, the CDR3 has a length of 14 residues. Only CDR3 DNA is held: 42 bases, read in frame from base 1. Via the germline V gene, CDR1 is WSHSY and CDR2 SAAADI. Between the V and J ends, shortened by 3 bases and 3 bases respectively, the junction contains 12 bases. This receptor was identified in a man aged 60 to 69 who had been exposed to COVID-19. The rearranged chain carries TRBV10-2 and TRBJ2-7; the D gene is not confidently resolved. Sequencing was performed on PBMCs or T cells enriched from blood (not recorded which). The DNA sequence follows: TGCGCCAGCAGTGAAGCAGGCGCCGGCTACGAGCAGTACTTC. This codes for CASSEAGAGYEQYF.